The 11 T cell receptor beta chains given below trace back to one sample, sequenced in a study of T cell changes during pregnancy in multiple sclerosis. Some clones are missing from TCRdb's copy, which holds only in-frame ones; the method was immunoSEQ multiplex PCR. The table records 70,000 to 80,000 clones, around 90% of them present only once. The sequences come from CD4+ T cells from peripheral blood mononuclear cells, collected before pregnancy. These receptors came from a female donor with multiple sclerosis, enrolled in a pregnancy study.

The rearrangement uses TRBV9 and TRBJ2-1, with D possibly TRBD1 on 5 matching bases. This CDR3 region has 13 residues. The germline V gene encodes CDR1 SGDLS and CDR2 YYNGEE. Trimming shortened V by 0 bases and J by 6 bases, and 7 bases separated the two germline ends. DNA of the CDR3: TGTGCCAGCAGCGTAGCGACAGTCAATGAGCAGTTCTTC. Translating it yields CASSVATVNEQFF.

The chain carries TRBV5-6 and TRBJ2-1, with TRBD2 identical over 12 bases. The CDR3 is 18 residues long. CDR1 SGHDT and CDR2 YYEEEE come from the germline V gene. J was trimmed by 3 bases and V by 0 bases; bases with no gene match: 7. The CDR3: CASSLETSGSGGYNEQFF. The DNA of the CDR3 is TGTGCCAGCAGCTTGGAGACTAGCGGGAGTGGGGGCTACAATGAGCAGTTCTTC.

The CDR3 reads CAIVRGLGYGYTF. CDR3 sequence (DNA): TGTGCCATCGTAAGGGGGCTCGGCTATGGCTACACCTTC. The V and J genes are TRBV10-3 and TRBJ1-2, with 7 nucleotides matching TRBD1. With V trimmed by 8 bases and J by 4 bases, 7 bases remained unmatched. The CDR3 has 13 amino acids. The germline V gene encodes CDR1 ENHRY and CDR2 SYGVKD.

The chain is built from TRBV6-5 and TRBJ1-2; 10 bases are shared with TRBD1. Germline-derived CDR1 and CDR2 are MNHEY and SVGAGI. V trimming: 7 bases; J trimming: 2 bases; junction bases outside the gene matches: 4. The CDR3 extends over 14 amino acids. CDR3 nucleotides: TGTGCCAGCACCCAGGACAGGGGGAACTATGGCTACACCTTC. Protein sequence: CASTQDRGNYGYTF.

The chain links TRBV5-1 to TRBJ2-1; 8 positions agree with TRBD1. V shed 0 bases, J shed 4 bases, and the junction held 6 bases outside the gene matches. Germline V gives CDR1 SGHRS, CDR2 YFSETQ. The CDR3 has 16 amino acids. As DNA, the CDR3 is TGCGCCAGCAGCTTGGTCGACAGGGGTATGTACAATGAGCAGTTCTTC. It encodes CASSLVDRGMYNEQFF.

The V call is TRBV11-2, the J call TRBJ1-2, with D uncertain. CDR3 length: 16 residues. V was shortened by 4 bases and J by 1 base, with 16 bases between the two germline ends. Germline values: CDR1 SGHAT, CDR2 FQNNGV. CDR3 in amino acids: CASSSPRRSINYGYTF. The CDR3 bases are TGTGCCAGCAGCTCCCCCCGCAGGTCGATTAACTATGGCTACACCTTC.

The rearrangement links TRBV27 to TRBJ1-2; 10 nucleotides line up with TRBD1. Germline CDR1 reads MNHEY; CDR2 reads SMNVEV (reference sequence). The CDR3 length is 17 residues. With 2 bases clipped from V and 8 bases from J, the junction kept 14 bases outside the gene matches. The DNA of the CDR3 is TGTGCCAGCAGTTTAGTGGGACAGGGGTCGTTGTTGCTAGGCTACACCTTC. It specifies CASSLVGQGSLLLGYTF.

CDR3 region: CASSLASFSGNTIYF. Here the CDR3 DNA reads TGCGCCAGCAGCTTGGCCAGTTTCTCTGGAAACACCATATATTTT. This chain connects TRBV5-1 to TRBJ1-3; no clear D. V was cut by 0 bases and J by 0 bases, with 7 bases left in between. The CDR3 extends over 15 amino acids. Germline values: CDR1 SGHRS, CDR2 YFSETQ.

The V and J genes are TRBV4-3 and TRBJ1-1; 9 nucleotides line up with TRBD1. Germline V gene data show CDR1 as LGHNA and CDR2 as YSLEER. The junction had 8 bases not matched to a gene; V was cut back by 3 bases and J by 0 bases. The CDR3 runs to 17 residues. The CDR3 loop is CASSQDHRGPMNTEAFF. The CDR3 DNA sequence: TGCGCCAGCAGCCAGGATCACAGGGGGCCAATGAACACTGAAGCTTTCTTT.

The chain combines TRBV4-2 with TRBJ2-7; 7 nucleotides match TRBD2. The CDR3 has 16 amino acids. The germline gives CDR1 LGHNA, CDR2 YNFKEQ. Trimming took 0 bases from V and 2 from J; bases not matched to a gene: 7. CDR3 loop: CASSQDLSGLAYEQYF. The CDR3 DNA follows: TGTGCCAGCAGCCAAGATCTAAGTGGACTAGCCTACGAGCAGTACTTC.

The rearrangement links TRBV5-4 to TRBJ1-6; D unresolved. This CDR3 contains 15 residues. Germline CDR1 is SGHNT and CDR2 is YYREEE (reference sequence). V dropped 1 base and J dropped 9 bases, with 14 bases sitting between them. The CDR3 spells CASSLKPDSGSPLHF. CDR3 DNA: TGTGCCAGCAGCTTGAAGCCCGACTCGGGTTCACCCCTCCACTTT.